This entry lists 17 T cell receptor beta chains sequenced from one sample in a study of technical replicates of blood from a handful of donors (TCRdb year 2017). Receptor libraries were prepared by the immunoSEQ multiplex PCR assay. Sourced from immuneACCESS, this table was stored by TCRdb with only in-frame sequences that have V and J called. A share of the clones is absent; for the studies checked, an unresolved V gene accounts for under half, and the remainder has no known explanation. Within this sample are more than 65,000 clones, with roughly 91% of them counted one time only. The ten most abundant clones make up roughly 0.37% of the sample. Sequenced input: T cells isolated from PBMCs. The origin of the receptors is a human donor in good health.

This clone has just a few counts. This rearrangement joins TRBV7-9 to TRBJ2-2, with a tentative D call TRBD2 (5 bases). V was pared by 4 bases and J by 6 bases, with 18 bases between. There are 16 residues in the CDR3. The germline V gene encodes CDR1 SEHNR and CDR2 FQNEAQ (reference sequence). Here the CDR3 DNA reads TGTGCCAGCAGCTATTGGGAGACAAATTCGCCCGGGGAGCTGTTTTTT. It translates to CASSYWETNSPGELFF.

The rearrangement links TRBV5-1 to TRBJ2-1, with TRBD2 matching 7 bases. This CDR3 is 14 amino acids long. Germline V gene sequence: CDR1 SGHRS, CDR2 YFSETQ. Trimming cost V 6 bases and J 8 bases; bases outside gene matches: 11. The CDR3 nucleotides read TGCGCCAGCAATGGGGGGGGTAGCCGCGATGAGCAGTTCTTC. Translating it yields CASNGGGSRDEQFF.

The rearrangement joins TRBV6-5 to TRBJ2-1, with 7 bases fitting TRBD1. V dropped 8 bases and J dropped 8; count of bases not matched to a gene: 6. This CDR3 is built from 12 residues. Germline lookup yields CDR1 MNHEY and CDR2 SVGAGI. The CDR3 protein is CASRTGGYEQFF. The CDR3 region has the DNA TGTGCCAGCCGGACAGGAGGATATGAGCAGTTCTTC.

The V call is TRBV11-2, the J call TRBJ2-1; TRBD2 agrees at 12 bases. The CDR3 runs to 17 residues. Unmatched junction bases numbered 5, after V lost 5 bases and J lost 0 bases. The V gene's germline CDR1 is SGHAT and CDR2 FQNNGV. CDR3 loop: CASSAGLAGISYNEQFF. As DNA, the CDR3 is TGTGCCAGCAGCGCCGGACTAGCGGGAATCTCCTACAATGAGCAGTTCTTC. The complete variable domain, with remaining parts taken from reference TRBV11-2 and TRBJ2-1, reads EAGVAQSPRYKIIEKRQSVAFWCNPISGHATLYWYQQILGQGPKLLIQFQNNGVVDDSQLPKDRFSAERLKGVDSTLKIQPAKLEDSAVYLCASSAGLAGISYNEQFFGPGTRLTVL.

The gene calls are TRBV4-2 and TRBJ2-7; tentative D call: TRBD2 (6 bases). Trimming shortened V by 0 bases and J by 0 bases, and 9 bases separated the two germline ends. The length of the CDR3 is 15 residues. Germline assignment: CDR1 LGHNA and CDR2 YNFKEQ. In nucleotides, the CDR3 is TGTGCCAGCAGCCAAGATTTCGGGAGCTCCTACGAGCAGTACTTC. Translation: CASSQDFGSSYEQYF.

The rearrangement uses TRBV19 and TRBJ1-5, with 9 bases that match TRBD1. The V segment lost 3 bases and the J segment 6 bases; nucleotides outside the gene matches: 9. CDR1 is LNHDA and CDR2 is SQIVND in the germline V gene (reference sequence). The CDR3 length is 16 residues. CDR3 bases: TGTGCCAGTAGTATTATTCCGACAGGGGGTGGTCAGCCCCAGCATTTT. It specifies CASSIIPTGGGQPQHF.

This chain's CDR3 is CASSRTSMSFEQYF. The CDR3 region has the DNA TGTGCCAGCAGCCGGACTAGCATGTCGTTCGAGCAGTACTTC. V and J are TRBV7-2 and TRBJ2-7; 8 bases are shared with TRBD2. The V gene's germline CDR1 is SGHTA and CDR2 FQGNSA. The CDR3 spans 14 residues. J was trimmed by 6 bases and V by 5 bases; bases with no gene match: 9.

J is TRBJ2-6 and V is TRBV4-3; 8 bases match TRBD1. This CDR3 is 19 amino acids long. The V and J ends lost 1 base and 3 bases, in that order; junction bases with no gene match: 11. Looked up from germline, CDR1 is LGHNA and CDR2 is YSLEER. The CDR3 here is CASSQVGSRGLDGANVLTF. The CDR3 DNA reads TGCGCCAGCAGCCAAGTGGGGTCCAGGGGGCTAGATGGGGCCAACGTCCTGACTTTC.

This clone was recorded only once. The CDR3 region has the DNA TGTGCCACCAAGAGCAGTAGCGGGGCGATCTACGAGCAGTACTTC. Encoded protein: CATKSSSGAIYEQYF. This chain links TRBV2 with TRBJ2-7, with 8 bases aligning to TRBD2. The germline V gene encodes CDR1 SNHLY and CDR2 FYNNEI. The CDR3 is 15 amino acids. V was clipped by 10 bases and J by 3 bases; unmatched bases: 14.

The V and J genes are TRBV11-3 and TRBJ1-2, with 12 bases that match TRBD1. This CDR3 is 17 amino acids long. Germline CDR1 reads SGHNT; CDR2 reads YENEEA. The ends lost 4 bases at V and 8 bases at J; junction bases unmatched: 14. CDR3 residues: CASSYSFGTGGRQGYTF. The CDR3 DNA follows: TGTGCCAGCAGCTATAGCTTTGGGACAGGGGGCCGGCAGGGCTACACCTTC.

V and J are TRBV4-2 and TRBJ2-7; possibly TRBD2 for D (5 bases). Trimming removed 1 base at V and 0 bases at J, with 10 bases between. Looked up from germline, CDR1 is LGHNA and CDR2 is YNFKEQ. This CDR3 is built from 15 residues. CDR3 DNA: TGTGCCAGCAGCCAAGGGACGGGGAGCTCCTACGAGCAGTACTTC. Translation gives CASSQGTGSSYEQYF.

V usage is TRBV5-1 and J usage is TRBJ1-2; TRBD1 aligns across 7 bases. Unmatched junction bases numbered 14, after V lost 2 bases and J lost 4 bases. Germline CDR1 SGHRS, CDR2 YFSETQ. CDR3 length: 17 amino acids. The CDR3 sequence is CASSLFLGRQGSYGYTF. Here the CDR3 DNA reads TGCGCCAGCAGCTTATTCTTGGGACGACAGGGAAGCTATGGCTACACCTTC.

The chain carries TRBV9 and TRBJ2-3; 14 nucleotides line up with TRBD2. The germline CDR1 and CDR2 sequences are SGDLS and YYNGEE. This CDR3 has 16 amino acids. V trimming: 2 bases; J trimming: 6 bases; junction bases outside the gene matches: 5. CDR3 residues: CASSVGLAGDGDTQYF. The CDR3, as DNA: TGTGCCAGCAGCGTGGGACTAGCGGGAGATGGGGATACGCAGTATTTT.

The V call is TRBV7-2, the J call TRBJ1-2; D is uncertain. Trimming took off 1 base at V and 4 bases at J, with 7 bases between the two ends. CDR1 and CDR2 (germline): SGHTA, FQGNSA. The CDR3 has 13 amino acids. The CDR3 loop is CASSLGLSYGYTF. Written as DNA, the CDR3 is TGTGCCAGCAGCTTAGGACTGAGCTATGGCTACACCTTC.

V and J are TRBV25-1 and TRBJ1-2; 10 nucleotides align to TRBD1. CDR1 is MGHDK, CDR2 SYGVNS, per germline. Germline trimming cut 8 bases from V and 0 bases from J; bases unmatched to any gene: 6. The CDR3 is 15 amino acids. CDR3 residues: CASFGQGVANYGYTF. The DNA for the CDR3 is TGTGCCAGCTTTGGACAGGGGGTTGCTAACTATGGCTACACCTTC.

This sequence joins TRBV13 and TRBJ2-3; D is possibly TRBD1 (6 bases). The V end lost 1 base, the J end lost 2 bases, and 13 bases lay between the germline ends. The V gene's germline CDR1 is PRHDT and CDR2 FYEKMQ (reference sequence). The CDR3 extends over 16 amino acids. CDR3 nucleotides: TGTGCCAGCAGCTTAGCCATCAGGGGATACACAGATACGCAGTATTTT. This sequence encodes CASSLAIRGYTDTQYF.

The V call is TRBV6-1, the J call TRBJ1-1; D call uncertain. The germline V gene has CDR1 MNHNS and CDR2 SASEGT. The CDR3 contains 14 residues. The V gene lost 3 bases and the J gene lost 4 bases, with 12 bases spanning the gap. Written as DNA, the CDR3 is TGTGCCAGCAGTGACCTCGGGGTTGGCACTGAAGCTTTCTTT. It encodes CASSDLGVGTEAFF.